Shown below are 30 T cell receptor beta chains from a single sample sequenced in a study of cytomegalovirus exposure and HLA in healthy donors. 60 Vbeta and 13 Jbeta primers were used in PCR. Here immunoSEQ multiplex PCR was the method, and the copy in TCRdb shows in-frame clones only, minus some. This table holds 150,000 to 200,000 clones, roughly 79% found once. The sample comprised PBMCs. Receptor source: a male donor in good health and CMV-seropositive.

The chain carries TRBV30 and TRBJ1-2, with no clear D. Trimming removed 3 bases at V and 1 base at J, with 12 bases between. The CDR3 runs to 14 residues. Germline CDR1 is GTSNPN and CDR2 is SVGIG (reference sequence). CDR3 bases: TGTGCCTGGAGCCTCCGCCGGGTTAACTATGGCTACACCTTC. As protein: CAWSLRRVNYGYTF.

V usage is TRBV9 and J usage is TRBJ2-1; 10 bases fit TRBD2. In germline, CDR1 is SGDLS, CDR2 YYNGEE. V lost 4 bases to trimming and J lost 4 bases; unmatched junction nucleotides: 5. The CDR3 has 15 amino acids. In DNA, the CDR3 is TGTGCCAGCAGCCGAAGCGGGGGGGTGTACAATGAGCAGTTCTTC. Amino acid sequence: CASSRSGGVYNEQFF.

DNA of the CDR3: TGTGCCAGCAGCTTCTACGACAGGCGAGGCTATGGCTACACCTTC. It codes for CASSFYDRRGYGYTF. V and J are TRBV5-6 and TRBJ1-2, with D possibly TRBD1 on 6 matching bases. This CDR3 spans 15 amino acids. V lost 2 bases to trimming and J lost 4 bases, with 15 bases between them. Germline CDR1 and CDR2: SGHDT and YYEEEE. The full variable domain, rest sourced from reference TRBV5-6 and TRBJ1-2, is DAGVTQSPTHLIKTRGQQVTLRCSPKSGHDTVSWYQQALGQGPQFIFQYYEEEERQRGNFPDRFSGHQFPNYSSELNVNALLLGDSALYLCASSFYDRRGYGYTFGSGTRLTVV.

This clone was recorded a few times. The chain uses TRBV5-6 and TRBJ2-7; 8 bases align to TRBD1. Germline V gene sequence: CDR1 SGHDT, CDR2 YYEEEE. CDR3 length: 15 amino acids. After removal of 4 bases from V and 3 bases from J, the junction contained 9 bases not matched to a gene. This CDR3 reads CASSRTTGDVYEQYF. DNA of the CDR3: TGTGCCAGCAGCCGAACGACAGGGGATGTCTACGAGCAGTACTTC.

This chain connects TRBV5-6 to TRBJ1-5, with D maybe TRBD1 (5 bases). The CDR3 has 16 residues. The germline V and J ends were trimmed by 3 bases and 6 bases, with 19 bases remaining between them. CDR1 is SGHDT and CDR2 is YYEEEE in the germline V gene. The DNA of the CDR3 is TGTGCCAGCAGCTGGGGGGGGGTAAGGGGTTTTCAGCCCCAGCATTTT. Translated, it gives CASSWGGVRGFQPQHF.

This clone occurred once. The gene calls are TRBV11-3 and TRBJ2-1, with D maybe TRBD2 (7 bases). The germline gives CDR1 SGHNT, CDR2 YENEEA. The CDR3 runs to 15 residues. Between the trimmed V and J ends, which lost 0 bases and 8 bases, there was a span of 14 bases. CDR3 residues: CASSLDGGRGHEQFF. CDR3 DNA sequence: TGTGCCAGCAGCTTAGACGGGGGGCGGGGGCATGAGCAGTTCTTC.

V and J are TRBV5-6 and TRBJ1-2, with 7 bases that match TRBD1. Germline lookup yields CDR1 SGHDT and CDR2 YYEEEE. Trimming removed 4 bases from V and 8 bases from J; junction bases left unmatched: 14. The CDR3 runs 15 residues. As DNA, the CDR3 is TGTGCCAGCAGCCCGAACCCCGGACAGGCGAGAGGCTACACCTTC. The encoded protein is CASSPNPGQARGYTF. Full variable domain (outside the CDR3, taken from reference TRBV5-6 and TRBJ1-2): DAGVTQSPTHLIKTRGQQVTLRCSPKSGHDTVSWYQQALGQGPQFIFQYYEEEERQRGNFPDRFSGHQFPNYSSELNVNALLLGDSALYLCASSPNPGQARGYTFGSGTRLTVV.

This chain joins TRBV6-1 and TRBJ1-2; TRBD1 might be the D (6 bases). Germline V lookup: CDR1 MNHNS, CDR2 SASEGT. Trimming took 4 bases from V and 2 from J, leaving 8 bases between them. The CDR3 is 13 residues long. In DNA, the CDR3 is TGTGCCAGCAGTGCAAGGGGGAACTATGGCTACACCTTC. Amino acids: CASSARGNYGYTF.

The chain is built from TRBV6-5 and TRBJ2-5, with 9 bases identical to TRBD1. The CDR3 has 15 residues. V trimming: 0 bases; J trimming: 5 bases; junction bases outside the gene matches: 4. Germline CDR1 MNHEY, CDR2 SVGAGI. The DNA of the CDR3 is TGTGCCAGCAGTTACTCCACAGGGGGCTTGGAGACCCAGTACTTC. Encoded protein: CASSYSTGGLETQYF.

Concerning this clone itself: Other nucleotide sequences from this sample produce the same CDR3. The chain recombines TRBV28 with TRBJ1-5; maybe TRBD1 (6 bases). Germline V gene lookup returns CDR1 MDHEN and CDR2 SYDVKM. V was clipped by 6 bases and J by 9 bases, with 27 bases between them. The CDR3 is made up of 17 amino acids. In nucleotides, the CDR3 is TGTGCCAGCAGCTTACCAAAACCAACAGGGTCGGAGTGGCCCCAGCATTTT. Translated: CASSLPKPTGSEWPQHF.

The CDR3 here is CASSRDRPYEQYF. CDR3 in DNA: TGTGCCAGCAGCCGGGACAGGCCCTACGAGCAGTACTTC. V is TRBV6-7 and J is TRBJ2-5; the match to TRBD1 covers 8 bases. The better agreement between TRBJ2-7 and the DNA end casts doubt on the J call. TRBV6-7 is treated as an ORF (open reading frame) with a function not yet certain. There are 13 residues in the CDR3.

The chain links TRBV4-1 to TRBJ2-7; D uncertain. The V gene's germline CDR1 is MGHRA and CDR2 YSYEKL. Trimming left V 0 bases short and J 3 bases short, with 6 bases between. The CDR3 is 13 residues long. CDR3 region: CASSQELVYEQYF. For the CDR3, the DNA is TGCGCCAGCAGCCAAGAGCTAGTCTACGAGCAGTACTTC.

This sequence joins TRBV4-2 and TRBJ2-7, with 7 bases lining up with TRBD1. Germline lookup yields CDR1 LGHNA and CDR2 YNFKEQ. The CDR3 runs 15 residues. With 0 bases clipped from V and 3 bases from J, the junction kept 5 bases outside the gene matches. CDR3 DNA: TGTGCCAGCAGCCAAGACCCAGGGGGTGTCTACGAGCAGTACTTC. Amino acids: CASSQDPGGVYEQYF.

This clone has only one observation. The genes are TRBV27 and TRBJ1-2; 10 bases align to TRBD1. With V trimmed by 5 bases and J by 8 bases, 11 bases remained unmatched. In germline, CDR1 is MNHEY, CDR2 SMNVEV (reference sequence). The CDR3 totals 15 residues. Here the CDR3 reads CASSPLPGTGVGYTF. Here the CDR3 DNA reads TGTGCCAGCAGTCCACTCCCCGGGACAGGGGTCGGCTACACCTTC.

The chain joins TRBV10-3 to TRBJ2-1; 13 bases align to TRBD2. The CDR3 runs to 14 residues. V lost 6 bases to trimming and J lost 12 bases; unmatched junction nucleotides: 8. CDR1 and CDR2 (germline): ENHRY, SYGVKD. In nucleotides, the CDR3 is TGTGCCATCAGAACTAGCGGGGGGGCCGATGGGCAGTTCTTC. This translates into CAIRTSGGADGQFF.

The chain combines TRBV4-1 with TRBJ2-7, with TRBD2 as a possible D gene (6 bases). With 1 base removed from V and 0 bases from J, the gap between germline ends came to 13 bases. The CDR3 is 16 residues long. Germline lookup yields CDR1 MGHRA and CDR2 YSYEKL. As DNA, the CDR3 is TGCGCCAGCAGCCAAGTCGGCGGGGTCAGCTCCTACGAGCAGTACTTC. Protein sequence: CASSQVGGVSSYEQYF.

As regards this clone: This sample includes further DNA sequences coding for the same CDR3. The chain carries TRBV5-8 and TRBJ2-3; 10 bases match TRBD1. CDR3 length equals 16 residues. The trim removed 0 bases at V and 3 bases at J, leaving 4 bases unmatched. Germline-derived CDR1 and CDR2 are SGHTS and YDEGEE. CDR3 loop: CASSLVGTGATDTQYF. The CDR3 DNA is TGTGCCAGCAGCTTGGTAGGGACAGGGGCTACAGATACGCAGTATTTT.

The V call is TRBV4-3, the J call TRBJ2-1, with 13 bases aligning to TRBD2. The CDR3 extends over 18 amino acids. Germline V gene lookup returns CDR1 LGHNA and CDR2 YSLEER. With 3 bases clipped from V and 8 bases from J, the junction kept 13 bases outside the gene matches. The CDR3 coding sequence is TGCGCCAGCAGCCAGTTCAGGGGGACTAGCGGGGATTGGGATGAGCAGTTCTTC. It translates to CASSQFRGTSGDWDEQFF.

This rearrangement joins TRBV5-1 to TRBJ1-1, with TRBD1 identical over 12 bases. Germline values: CDR1 SGHRS, CDR2 YFSETQ. The CDR3 is 17 residues long. The V segment lost 4 bases and the J segment 5 bases; nucleotides outside the gene matches: 12. The CDR3 loop reads CASSPIGTGGGWTEAFF. As DNA, the CDR3 is TGCGCCAGCAGCCCCATAGGGACAGGGGGCGGATGGACTGAAGCTTTCTTT. Filled out from reference TRBV5-1 and TRBJ1-1, the complete variable domain reads KAGVTQTPRYLIKTRGQQVTLSCSPISGHRSVSWYQQTPGQGLQFLFEYFSETQRNKGNFPGRFSGRQFSNSRSEMNVSTLELGDSALYLCASSPIGTGGGWTEAFFGQGTRLTVV.

V and J are TRBV19 and TRBJ1-2; 8 bases are shared with TRBD1. The CDR3 sequence is 13 residues long. The trim removed 4 bases at V and 5 bases at J, leaving 3 bases unmatched. Germline CDR1 reads LNHDA; CDR2 reads SQIVND (reference sequence). The CDR3: CASSTDREYGYTF. The DNA for the CDR3 is TGTGCCAGTAGTACGGACAGGGAATATGGCTACACCTTC.

This chain uses TRBV2 with TRBJ2-5; 8 bases match TRBD2. Germline CDR1 is SNHLY and CDR2 is FYNNEI. This CDR3 region has 14 residues. J gave up 3 bases and V 7 bases, and 7 bases lay outside the gene matches. The CDR3 sequence: CASNGRDSEETQYF. The CDR3 bases are TGTGCCAGCAACGGGAGGGATAGCGAAGAGACCCAGTACTTC.

A note on this clone: This CDR3 is also generated by other DNA sequences in the sample. The chain joins TRBV9 to TRBJ2-5; TRBD1 might be the D (5 bases). Trimming shortened V by 3 bases and J by 2 bases, and 17 bases separated the two germline ends. Per the germline V gene, CDR1 is SGDLS and CDR2 is YYNGEE. The CDR3 consists of 16 residues. CDR3 region: CASSAVGHRSQETQYF. The CDR3 nucleotides are TGTGCCAGCAGCGCTGTCGGGCACAGGAGTCAAGAGACCCAGTACTTC.

The gene calls are TRBV4-2 and TRBJ1-5; D remains unclear. Between the trimmed V and J ends, which lost 0 bases and 0 bases, there was a span of 6 bases. The germline CDR1 and CDR2 sequences are LGHNA and YNFKEQ. The CDR3 is made up of 15 amino acids. CDR3 sequence: CASSQDAGSNQPQHF. CDR3 bases: TGTGCCAGCAGCCAAGATGCGGGTAGCAATCAGCCCCAGCATTTT.

J is TRBJ2-1 and V is TRBV18, with 11 bases lining up with TRBD2. V lost 3 bases and J lost 3; bases outside the gene matches: 1. Germline lookup yields CDR1 KGHSH and CDR2 LQKENI. There are 15 residues in the CDR3. CDR3 in DNA: TGTGCCAGCTCACCGACTAGCGGGGACTACAATGAGCAGTTCTTC. This codes for CASSPTSGDYNEQFF.

The V call is TRBV6-1, the J call TRBJ1-6, with 8 bases matching TRBD1. The CDR3 is 15 residues long. Germline assignment: CDR1 MNHNS and CDR2 SASEGT. The CDR3 loop reads CATGQGVTYNSPLHF. As DNA, the CDR3 is TGTGCAACCGGACAGGGCGTCACCTATAATTCACCCCTCCACTTT.

The genes are TRBV10-3 and TRBJ1-2, with a tentative D call TRBD1 (6 bases). This CDR3 has 17 residues. The V end lost 2 bases, the J end lost 6 bases, and 22 bases lay between the germline ends. Germline V CDR1 and CDR2: ENHRY, SYGVKD. The CDR3 loop reads CAISEPIGSQGGNGYTF. Written as DNA, the CDR3 is TGTGCCATCAGTGAGCCCATCGGGTCACAGGGTGGAAATGGCTACACCTTC.

This sequence joins TRBV12-5 and TRBJ2-6, with TRBD1 matching over 7 bases. This CDR3 contains 21 residues. The germline V gene has CDR1 LGHNT and CDR2 FRNRAP. J lost 1 base, V lost 1 base, and 16 bases had no gene match. The CDR3 is CASGLAPGQTIRKSGANVLTF. Here the CDR3 DNA reads TGTGCTAGTGGTTTGGCCCCGGGACAGACGATTAGGAAATCTGGGGCCAACGTCCTGACTTTC.

The chain combines TRBV9 with TRBJ1-3, with unresolved D. With 0 bases removed from V and 0 bases from J, the gap between germline ends came to 13 bases. The CDR3 has 17 amino acids. The V gene's germline CDR1 is SGDLS and CDR2 YYNGEE. CDR3 residues: CASSVGGRGNSGNTIYF. Written as DNA, the CDR3 is TGTGCCAGCAGCGTAGGTGGGAGAGGAAACTCTGGAAACACCATATATTTT.

V usage is TRBV6-5 and J usage is TRBJ1-4, with 8 bases aligning to TRBD1. V shed 6 bases, J shed 10 bases, and the junction held 1 base outside the gene matches. Germline CDR1 reads MNHEY; CDR2 reads SVGAGI. There are 11 residues in the CDR3. The CDR3 DNA sequence: TGTGCCAGCAGACAGGGGGTAAAACTGTTTTTT. Translated, it gives CASRQGVKLFF.

The chain joins TRBV6-1 to TRBJ1-2; 12 bases are a match to TRBD1. Germline loops: CDR1 MNHNS, CDR2 SASEGT. V lost 4 bases, J lost 6 bases, and 3 bases stayed unmatched. The CDR3 extends over 14 amino acids. CDR3 loop: CASSGDRGQDGYTF. In DNA form, the CDR3 reads TGTGCCAGCAGTGGGGACAGGGGGCAGGATGGCTACACCTTC.